The sequence of this T cell receptor beta chain was determined in a study of T cell repertoires in cytomegalovirus infection. TCRdb passed the reads through MiXCR, listing each CDR3 protein once. This table holds about 360,000 distinct CDR3 sequences, roughly 18% found once. Germline trimming cut 5 bases from V and 5 bases from J; bases unmatched to any gene: 11. The CDR3 extends over 16 amino acids. Germline V gives CDR1 SGHTA, CDR2 FQGNSA. This clonotype was counted many times. Sequenced: PBMCs. The sequence derives from a human donor in good health (CMV status not recorded). Some clones in this sample may be carry-over from other donors' samples. V gene TRBV7-2 combines with J gene TRBJ1-1; 10 positions agree with TRBD1. DNA for the CDR3: TGTGCCAGCAGCCCACCGGGACAGGGGAGCGGGACTGAAGCTTTCTTT. Amino acids: CASSPPGQGSGTEAFF.